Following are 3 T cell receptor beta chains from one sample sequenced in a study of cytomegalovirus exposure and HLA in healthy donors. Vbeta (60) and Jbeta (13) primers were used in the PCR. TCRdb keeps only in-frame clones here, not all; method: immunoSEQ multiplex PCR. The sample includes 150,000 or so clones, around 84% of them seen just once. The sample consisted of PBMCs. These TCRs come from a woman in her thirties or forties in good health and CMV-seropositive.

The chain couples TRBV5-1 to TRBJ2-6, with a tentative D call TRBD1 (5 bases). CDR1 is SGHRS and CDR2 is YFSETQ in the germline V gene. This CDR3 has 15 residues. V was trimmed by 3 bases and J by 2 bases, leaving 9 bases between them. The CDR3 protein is CASSSDTAGANVLTF. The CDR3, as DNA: TGCGCCAGCAGCTCGGACACCGCTGGGGCCAACGTCCTGACTTTC. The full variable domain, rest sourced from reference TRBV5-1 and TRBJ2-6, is KAGVTQTPRYLIKTRGQQVTLSCSPISGHRSVSWYQQTPGQGLQFLFEYFSETQRNKGNFPGRFSGRQFSNSRSEMNVSTLELGDSALYLCASSSDTAGANVLTFGAGSRLTVL.

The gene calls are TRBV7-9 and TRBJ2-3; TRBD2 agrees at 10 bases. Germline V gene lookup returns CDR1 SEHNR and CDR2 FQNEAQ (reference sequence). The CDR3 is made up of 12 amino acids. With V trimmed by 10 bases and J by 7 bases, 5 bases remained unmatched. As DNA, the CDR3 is TGTGCCACTAGCGGGAGCGGGAATACGCAGTATTTT. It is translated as CATSGSGNTQYF.

Written as DNA, the CDR3 is TGTGCCAGCTCACCATCGGGCAGTGGGAGCTCCTACGAGCAGTACTTC. Translated: CASSPSGSGSSYEQYF. This chain joins TRBV18 and TRBJ2-7; perhaps TRBD2 as D (5 bases). Germline assignment: CDR1 KGHSH and CDR2 LQKENI. The CDR3 contains 16 residues. Trimming removed 2 bases at V and 0 bases at J, with 14 bases between.